This T cell receptor (beta chain) was sequenced for a study of T cell changes during pregnancy in multiple sclerosis. TCRdb's table, derived via immunoSEQ multiplex PCR, lists solely in-frame clones and lacks some. The profile shows more than 35,000 clones, 88% of them singletons. After removal of 4 bases from V and 1 base from J, the junction contained 1 base not matched to a gene. Germline assignment: CDR1 LGHNA and CDR2 YSLEER. The CDR3 runs 14 residues. Sequencing used CD8+ T cells from peripheral blood mononuclear cells, obtained after pregnancy. This chain links TRBV4-3 with TRBJ2-5, with 9 bases matching TRBD1. The TCR sequence derives from a female donor in good health, enrolled as a control in a pregnancy study. The DNA of the CDR3 is TGCGCCAGCAGCCCGGACAGGGGCCAAGAGACCCAGTACTTC. It encodes CASSPDRGQETQYF.